This TCR beta chain was sequenced in a study of blood T cell repertoires in COVID-19. For the study at large: Samples of COVID-19 (acute and convalescent) were obtained from the United States, Italy and Spain. T cells, B-cell-depleted T cells, or PBMCs provided the cDNA or gDNA that served as material.

The assay was immunoSEQ multiplex PCR, and TCRdb's table has in-frame clones only and misses some. This sample carries about 41,000 clones, around nine tenths of them seen once, and the ten largest clones take approximately 4.9%. The trim removed 3 bases at V and 9 bases at J, leaving 8 bases unmatched. Germline loops: CDR1 SGHAT, CDR2 FQDESV (reference sequence). The CDR3 sequence is 15 residues long. The sequence came from a human donor in a cohort sampled during active COVID-19. The gene calls are TRBV11-1 and TRBJ1-6; TRBD1 matches 7 bases. The sample taken for sequencing was peripheral blood. CDR3: CASSFEPGGPSPLHF. CDR3 bases: TGTGCCAGCAGCTTCGAGCCAGGGGGACCTTCACCCCTCCACTTT.